The rows below give T cell receptor beta chains drawn from one sample of a study of cytomegalovirus exposure and HLA in healthy donors. Repertoires were generated with immunoSEQ multiplex PCR, while TCRdb's copy carries only in-frame clones and drops some. The sample yields some 180,000 clones, more than 75% seen once. Sequencing input: PBMCs. The receptors derive from a woman aged 25 to 39 in good health and CMV-seropositive. Both conserved end residues are part of each CDR3. Each record gives: clone size, D gene, V gene, J gene, CDR3 DNA, CDR3 protein. The D gene is left open where the match is weak. Some rows mark clone size as missing; the rest say once, few, many or name a class of expanded clone.

-	-	TRBV5-1	TRBJ2-1	TGCGCCAGCAGCTTATATGCTTTGAGCTCCTACAATGAGCAGTTCTTC	CASSLYALSSYNEQFF
-	-	TRBV10-1	TRBJ2-3	TGCGCCAGCAGTGCGGACCCCACAGGCCTTGATACGCAGTATTTT	CASSADPTGLDTQYF
-	TRBD1	TRBV10-1	TRBJ1-2	TGCGCCGGTACAGGGGGTACGCGTGGCTACACCTTC	CAGTGGTRGYTF
few	-	TRBV7-8	TRBJ1-1	TGTGCCAGCAGCCCCCTCGGGGGGACCCCGAACACTGAAGCTTTCTTT	CASSPLGGTPNTEAFF
-	TRBD1	TRBV28	TRBJ1-1	TGTGCCAGCAGTTTTTCGGCCAGGGGGCCTGAAGCTTTCTTT	CASSFSARGPEAFF
-	-	TRBV7-9	TRBJ2-1	TGTGCCAGCAGCTTACGGGGGGCGTCAGATGAGCAGTTCTTC	CASSLRGASDEQFF
-	-	TRBV10-2	TRBJ1-5	TGCGCCACCGGTGGGGGGGCTGGCAATCAGCCCCAGCATTTT	CATGGGAGNQPQHF
-	TRBD2	TRBV2	TRBJ2-3	TGTGCCAGCAGTGCGAAGCGGGGGGGCACAGATACGCAGTATTTT	CASSAKRGGTDTQYF
-	-	TRBV7-9	TRBJ2-1	TGTGCCAGCAGCTTACCCCTAGTGGATGAGCAGTTCTTC	CASSLPLVDEQFF
few	-	TRBV5-5	TRBJ2-7	TGTGCCAGCAGCTTCCAACACCGGGGGCAGTACTTC	CASSFQHRGQYF
-	-	TRBV28	TRBJ2-3	TGTGCCAGCAGTGAAGGGGTCACCCAGAGCACAGATACGCAGTATTTT	CASSEGVTQSTDTQYF
-	TRBD2	TRBV28	TRBJ2-5	TGTGCCAGCAGTCAGGGACTAGCGGGGGGGCGACCCCAAGAGACCCAGTACTTC	CASSQGLAGGRPQETQYF
-	TRBD2	TRBV4-1	TRBJ2-7	TGCGCCAGCAGCCAAATTACCGGGCGGGGGAGAGACTACGAGCAGTACTTC	CASSQITGRGRDYEQYF
few	-	TRBV28	TRBJ1-5	TGTGCCAGCAGCGCGGGGTGGGGCAATCAGCCCCAGCATTTT	CASSAGWGNQPQHF
-	TRBD1	TRBV6-5	TRBJ1-6	TGTGCCAGCAGCCGACAGGGCTGGGATAATTCACCCCTCTACTTT	CASSRQGWDNSPLYF
-	TRBD1	TRBV5-1	TRBJ1-2	TGCGCCAGCAGCTTGGACGGGACAGGGTATGGCTACACCTTC	CASSLDGTGYGYTF
once	TRBD2	TRBV5-1	TRBJ2-2	TGCGCCAGCAGCTTAGCGGGGGACACCGGGGAGCTGTTTTTT	CASSLAGDTGELFF
once	TRBD1	TRBV2	TRBJ2-7	TGTGCCAGCAAGCTGTTGGCAGGGGGTGGCGAGCAGTACTTC	CASKLLAGGGEQYF